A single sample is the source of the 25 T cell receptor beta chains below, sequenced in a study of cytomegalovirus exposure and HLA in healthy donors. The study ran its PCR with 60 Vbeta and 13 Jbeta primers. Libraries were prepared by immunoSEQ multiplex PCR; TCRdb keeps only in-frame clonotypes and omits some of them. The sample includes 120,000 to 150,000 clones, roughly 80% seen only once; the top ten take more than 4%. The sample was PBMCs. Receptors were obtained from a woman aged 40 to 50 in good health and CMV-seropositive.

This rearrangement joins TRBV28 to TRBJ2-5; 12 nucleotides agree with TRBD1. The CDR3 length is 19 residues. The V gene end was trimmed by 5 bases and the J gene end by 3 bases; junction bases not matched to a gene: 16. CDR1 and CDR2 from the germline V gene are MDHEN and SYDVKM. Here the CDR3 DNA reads TGTGCCAGCAGTACCGGGACAGGGGGCAAAAAAGGCAGGAAAGAGACCCAGTACTTC. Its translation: CASSTGTGGKKGRKETQYF.

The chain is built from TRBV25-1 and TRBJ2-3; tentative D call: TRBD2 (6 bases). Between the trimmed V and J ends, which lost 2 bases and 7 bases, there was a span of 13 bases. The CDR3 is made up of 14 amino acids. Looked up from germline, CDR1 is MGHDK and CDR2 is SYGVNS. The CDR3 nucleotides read TGTGCCAGCAGTGAAGAAAGGAGGGGAAATACGCAGTATTTT. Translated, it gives CASSEERRGNTQYF.

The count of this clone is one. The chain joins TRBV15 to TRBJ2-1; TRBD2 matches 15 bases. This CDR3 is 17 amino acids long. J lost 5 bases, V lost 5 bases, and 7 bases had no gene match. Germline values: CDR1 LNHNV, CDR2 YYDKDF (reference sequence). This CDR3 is CATSRTSGGVDNNEQFF. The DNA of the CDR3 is TGTGCCACCAGCCGGACTAGCGGGGGGGTGGACAACAATGAGCAGTTCTTC.

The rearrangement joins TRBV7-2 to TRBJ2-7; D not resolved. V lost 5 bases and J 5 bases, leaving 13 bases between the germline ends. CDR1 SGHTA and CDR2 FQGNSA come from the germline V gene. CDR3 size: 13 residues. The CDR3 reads CASSTIRVDEQYF. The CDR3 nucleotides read TGTGCCAGCAGCACGATCCGGGTTGACGAGCAGTACTTC.

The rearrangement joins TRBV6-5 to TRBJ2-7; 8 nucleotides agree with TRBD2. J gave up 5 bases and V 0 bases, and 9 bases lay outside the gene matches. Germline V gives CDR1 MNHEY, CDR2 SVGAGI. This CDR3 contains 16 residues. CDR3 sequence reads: CASSYSSGLAVDEQYF. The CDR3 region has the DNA TGTGCCAGCAGTTACTCCTCCGGACTAGCTGTGGACGAGCAGTACTTC.

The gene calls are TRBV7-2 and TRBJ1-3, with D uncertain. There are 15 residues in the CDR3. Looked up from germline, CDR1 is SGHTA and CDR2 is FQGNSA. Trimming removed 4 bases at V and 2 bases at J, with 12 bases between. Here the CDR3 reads CASSSPSKPGNTIYF. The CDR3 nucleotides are TGTGCCAGCAGCTCCCCTAGTAAACCTGGAAACACCATATATTTT. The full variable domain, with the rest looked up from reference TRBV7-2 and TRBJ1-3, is GAGVSQSPSNKVTEKGKDVELRCDPISGHTALYWYRQSLGQGLEFLIYFQGNSAPDKSGLPSDRFSAERTGGSVSTLTIQRTQQEDSAVYLCASSSPSKPGNTIYFGEGSWLTVV.

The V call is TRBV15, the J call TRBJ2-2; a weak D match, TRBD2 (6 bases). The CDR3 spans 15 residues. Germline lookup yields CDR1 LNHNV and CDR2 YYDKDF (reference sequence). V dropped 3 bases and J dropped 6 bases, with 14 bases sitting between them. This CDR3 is CATSSTGTSPGELFF. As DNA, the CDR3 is TGTGCCACCAGCAGCACCGGGACTTCTCCCGGGGAGCTGTTTTTT.

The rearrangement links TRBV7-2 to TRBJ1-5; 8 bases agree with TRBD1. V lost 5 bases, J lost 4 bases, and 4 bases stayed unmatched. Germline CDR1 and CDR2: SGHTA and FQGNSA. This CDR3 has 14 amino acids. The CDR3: CASSPGQGNQPQHF. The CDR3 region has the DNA TGTGCCAGCAGCCCAGGACAGGGTAATCAGCCCCAGCATTTT.

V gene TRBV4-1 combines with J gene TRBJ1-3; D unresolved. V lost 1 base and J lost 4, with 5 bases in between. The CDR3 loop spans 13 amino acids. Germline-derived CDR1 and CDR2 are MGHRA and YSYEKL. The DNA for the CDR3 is TGCGCCAGCAGCCAAGGGGAGGGAAACACCATATATTTT. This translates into CASSQGEGNTIYF.

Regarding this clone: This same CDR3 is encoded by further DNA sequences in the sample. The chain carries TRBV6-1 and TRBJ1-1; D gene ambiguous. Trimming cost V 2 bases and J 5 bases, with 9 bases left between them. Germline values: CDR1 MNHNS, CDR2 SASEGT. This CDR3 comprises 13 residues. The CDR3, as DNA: TGTGCCAGCAGTGAATTGAGAGAAACTGAAGCTTTCTTT. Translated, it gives CASSELRETEAFF.

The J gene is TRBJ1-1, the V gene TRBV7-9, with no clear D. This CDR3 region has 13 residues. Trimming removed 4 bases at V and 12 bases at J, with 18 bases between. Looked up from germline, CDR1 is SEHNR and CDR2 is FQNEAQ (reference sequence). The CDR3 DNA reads TGTGCCAGCAGCTACGGAGGGTCGGACGTACCTTTCTTT. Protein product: CASSYGGSDVPFF.

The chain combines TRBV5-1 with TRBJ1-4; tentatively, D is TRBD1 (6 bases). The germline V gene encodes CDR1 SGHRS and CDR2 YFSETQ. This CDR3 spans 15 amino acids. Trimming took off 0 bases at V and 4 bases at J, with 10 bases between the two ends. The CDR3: CASSLGGRVNEKLFF. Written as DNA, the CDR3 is TGCGCCAGCAGCTTGGGGGGGCGCGTTAATGAAAAACTGTTTTTT.

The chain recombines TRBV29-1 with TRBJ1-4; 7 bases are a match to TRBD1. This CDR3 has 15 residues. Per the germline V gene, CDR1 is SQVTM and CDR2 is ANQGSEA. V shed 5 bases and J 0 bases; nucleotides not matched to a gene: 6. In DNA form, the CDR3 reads TGCAGCGTTCCGGGACAGACCGCAACTAATGAAAAACTGTTTTTT. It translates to CSVPGQTATNEKLFF. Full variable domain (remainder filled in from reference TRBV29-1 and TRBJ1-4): SAVISQKPSRDICQRGTSLTIQCQVDSQVTMMFWYRQQPGQSLTLIATANQGSEATYESGFVIDKFPISRPNLTFSTLTVSNMSPEDSSIYLCSVPGQTATNEKLFFGSGTQLSVL.

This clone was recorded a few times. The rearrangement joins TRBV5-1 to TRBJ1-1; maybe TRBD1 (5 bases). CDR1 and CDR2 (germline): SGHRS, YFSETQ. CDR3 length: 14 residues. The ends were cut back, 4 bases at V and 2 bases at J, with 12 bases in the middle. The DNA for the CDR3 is TGCGCCAGCAGCGTAGGGGCAGATAACACTGAAGCTTTCTTT. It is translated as CASSVGADNTEAFF.

The CDR3 sequence is CASSRGVGTDTQYF. The CDR3 bases are TGTGCCAGCTCACGGGGAGTAGGCACAGATACGCAGTATTTT. The chain joins TRBV18 to TRBJ2-3; D is perhaps TRBD2 (5 bases). The CDR3 totals 14 residues. Germline V CDR1 and CDR2: KGHSH, LQKENI. Trimming removed 4 bases from V and 1 base from J, with 9 bases in between.

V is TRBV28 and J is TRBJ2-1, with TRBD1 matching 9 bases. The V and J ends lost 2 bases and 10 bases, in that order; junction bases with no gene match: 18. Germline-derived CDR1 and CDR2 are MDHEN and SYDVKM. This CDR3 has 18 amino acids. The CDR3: CASSLRTGASYPPGEQFF. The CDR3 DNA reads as TGTGCCAGCAGTTTAAGGACAGGGGCTTCTTATCCACCGGGGGAGCAGTTCTTC.

CDR3 sequence reads: CASSSTPKQGTEAFF. The DNA for the CDR3 is TGCGCCAGCAGCTCGACCCCTAAACAGGGGACTGAAGCTTTCTTT. The chain links TRBV5-1 to TRBJ1-1; 7 bases are a match to TRBD1. The CDR3 is made up of 15 amino acids. CDR1 is SGHRS and CDR2 is YFSETQ in the germline V gene. With V trimmed by 3 bases and J by 5 bases, 10 bases remained unmatched.

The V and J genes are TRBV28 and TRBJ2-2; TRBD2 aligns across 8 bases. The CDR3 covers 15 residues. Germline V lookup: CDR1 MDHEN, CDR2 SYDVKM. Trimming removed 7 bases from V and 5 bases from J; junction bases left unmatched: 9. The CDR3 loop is CASTPGGGGTGELFF. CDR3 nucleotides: TGTGCCAGCACCCCAGGAGGCGGGGGGACCGGGGAGCTGTTTTTT.

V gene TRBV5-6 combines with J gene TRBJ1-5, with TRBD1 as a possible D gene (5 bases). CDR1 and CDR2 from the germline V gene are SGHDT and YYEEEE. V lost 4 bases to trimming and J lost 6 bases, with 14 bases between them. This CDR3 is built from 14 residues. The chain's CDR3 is CASSAGLTGQPQHF. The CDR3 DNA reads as TGTGCCAGCAGCGCGGGACTGACGGGTCAGCCCCAGCATTTT.

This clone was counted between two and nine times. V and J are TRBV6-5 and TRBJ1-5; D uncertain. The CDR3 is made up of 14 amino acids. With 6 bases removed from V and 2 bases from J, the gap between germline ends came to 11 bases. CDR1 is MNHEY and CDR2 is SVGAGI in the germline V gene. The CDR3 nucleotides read TGTGCCAGCAGCCCGTCCCCCGGCAATCAGCCCCAGCATTTT. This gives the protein CASSPSPGNQPQHF.

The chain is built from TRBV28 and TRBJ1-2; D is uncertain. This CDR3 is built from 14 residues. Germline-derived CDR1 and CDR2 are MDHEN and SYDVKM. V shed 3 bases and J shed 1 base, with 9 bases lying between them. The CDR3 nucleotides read TGTGCCAGCAGTTTGCGTACTGTTAACTATGGCTACACCTTC. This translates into CASSLRTVNYGYTF.

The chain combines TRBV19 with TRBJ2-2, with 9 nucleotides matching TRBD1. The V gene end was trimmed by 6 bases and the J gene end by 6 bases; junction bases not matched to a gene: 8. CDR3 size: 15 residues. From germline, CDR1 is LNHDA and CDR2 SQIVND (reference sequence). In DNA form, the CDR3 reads TGTGCCAGTAGCAGGGGGACAGGGCGGGCCGGGGAGCTGTTTTTT. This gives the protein CASSRGTGRAGELFF. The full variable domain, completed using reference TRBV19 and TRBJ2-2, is DGGITQSPKYLFRKEGQNVTLSCEQNLNHDAMYWYRQDPGQGLRLIYYSQIVNDFQKGDIAEGYSVSREKKESFPLTVTSAQKNPTAFYLCASSRGTGRAGELFFGEGSRLTVL.

CDR3 coding DNA: TGTGCCAGCAGCTTAGAGCCGGGGAGTAAAACTTTCTTT. This encodes CASSLEPGSKTFF. The chain combines TRBV11-2 with TRBJ1-1; the D is unclear. This CDR3 contains 13 residues. V lost 0 bases and J 12 bases, leaving 14 bases between the germline ends. CDR1 and CDR2 from the germline V gene are SGHAT and FQNNGV.

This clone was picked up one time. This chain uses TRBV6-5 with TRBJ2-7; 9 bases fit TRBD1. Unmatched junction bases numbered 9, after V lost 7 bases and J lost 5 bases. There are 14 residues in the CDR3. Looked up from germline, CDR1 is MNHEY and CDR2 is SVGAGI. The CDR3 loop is CASTRQGVPNEQYF. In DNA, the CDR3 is TGTGCCAGCACTAGACAGGGGGTTCCCAACGAGCAGTACTTC.

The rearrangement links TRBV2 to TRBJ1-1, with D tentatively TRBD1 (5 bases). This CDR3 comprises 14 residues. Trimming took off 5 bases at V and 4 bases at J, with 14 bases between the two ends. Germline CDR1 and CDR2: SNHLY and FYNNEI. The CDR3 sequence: CASSKGRSFTEAFF. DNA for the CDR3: TGTGCCAGCAGTAAGGGGCGGAGCTTCACTGAAGCTTTCTTT.